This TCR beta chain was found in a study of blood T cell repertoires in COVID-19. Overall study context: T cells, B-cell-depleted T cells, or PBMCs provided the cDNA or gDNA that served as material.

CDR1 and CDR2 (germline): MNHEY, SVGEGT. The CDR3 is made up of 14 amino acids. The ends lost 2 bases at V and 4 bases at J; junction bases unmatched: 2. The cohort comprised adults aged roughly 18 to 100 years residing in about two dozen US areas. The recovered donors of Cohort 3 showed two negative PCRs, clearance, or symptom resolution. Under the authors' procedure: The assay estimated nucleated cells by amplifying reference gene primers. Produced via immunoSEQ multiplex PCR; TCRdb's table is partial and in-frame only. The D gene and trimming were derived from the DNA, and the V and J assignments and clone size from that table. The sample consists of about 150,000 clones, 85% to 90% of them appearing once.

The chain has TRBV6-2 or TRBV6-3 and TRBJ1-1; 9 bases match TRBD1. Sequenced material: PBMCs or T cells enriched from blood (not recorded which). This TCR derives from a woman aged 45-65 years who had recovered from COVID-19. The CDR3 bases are TGTGCCAGCAGTTACGACAGGGGGGGCACTGAAGCTTTCTTT. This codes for CASSYDRGGTEAFF.